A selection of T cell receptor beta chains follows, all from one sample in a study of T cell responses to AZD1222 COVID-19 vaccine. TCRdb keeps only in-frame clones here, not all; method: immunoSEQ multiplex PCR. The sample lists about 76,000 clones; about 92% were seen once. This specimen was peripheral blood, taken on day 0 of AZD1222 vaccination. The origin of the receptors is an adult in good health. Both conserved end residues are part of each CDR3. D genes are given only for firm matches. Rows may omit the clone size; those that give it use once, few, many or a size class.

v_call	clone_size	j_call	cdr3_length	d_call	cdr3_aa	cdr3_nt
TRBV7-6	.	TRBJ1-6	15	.	CASSLVLQGGSPLHF	TGTGCCAGCAGCTTAGTACTACAGGGAGGATCACCCCTCCACTTT
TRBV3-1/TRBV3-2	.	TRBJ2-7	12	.	CASSLDTGRVNF	TGTGCCAGCAGCCTGGACACGGGTCGGGTGAACTTC
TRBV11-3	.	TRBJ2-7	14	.	CASSPRTGKYEQYF	TGTGCCAGCAGCCCCCGGACTGGAAAGTACGAGCAGTACTTC
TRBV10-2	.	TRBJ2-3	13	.	CASRGPAADTQYF	TGCGCCAGCAGAGGTCCAGCGGCAGATACGCAGTATTTT
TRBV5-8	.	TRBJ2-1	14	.	CASSLGRQGYEQFF	TGTGCCAGCAGCTTGGGCCGCCAGGGGTATGAGCAGTTCTTC
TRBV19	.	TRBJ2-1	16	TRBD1	CASSIWGQGPYNEQFF	TGTGCCAGTAGTATATGGGGACAGGGGCCCTACAATGAGCAGTTCTTC
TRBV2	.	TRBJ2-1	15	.	CASSDPGTPYNEQFF	TGTGCCAGCAGTGATCCGGGGACCCCTTACAATGAGCAGTTCTTC
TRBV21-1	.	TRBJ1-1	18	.	CASSKLIRGPPMNTEAFF	TGTGCCAGCAGCAAACTCATCAGGGGTCCTCCTATGAACACTGAAGCTTTCTTT
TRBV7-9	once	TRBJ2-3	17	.	CASSPRRGPVGTDTQYF	TGTGCCAGCAGCCCAAGAAGAGGGCCCGTTGGCACAGATACGCAGTATTTT
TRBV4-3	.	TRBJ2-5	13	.	CASSQGAGETQYF	TGCGCCAGCAGCCAGGGGGCCGGCGAGACCCAGTACTTC
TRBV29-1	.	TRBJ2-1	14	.	CSVDSDYSYNEQFF	TGCAGCGTTGATAGCGACTACTCCTACAATGAGCAGTTCTTC
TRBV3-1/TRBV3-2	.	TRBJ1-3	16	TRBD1	CASTSPGQVSGNTIYF	TGTGCCAGCACCTCACCGGGACAGGTTTCTGGAAACACCATATATTTT
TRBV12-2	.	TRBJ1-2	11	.	CASRGGPGYTF	TGTGCAAGTCGCGGAGGGCCTGGCTACACCTTC
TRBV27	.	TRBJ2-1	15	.	CASSLTQGFWNEQFF	TGTGCCAGCAGTTTAACCCAGGGGTTTTGGAATGAGCAGTTCTTC
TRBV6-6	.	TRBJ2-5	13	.	CASTKAGGETQYF	TGTGCCAGCACTAAAGCGGGCGGAGAGACCCAGTACTTC
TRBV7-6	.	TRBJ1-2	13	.	CASSFEGASGYTF	TGTGCCAGCAGCTTCGAGGGTGCGAGTGGCTACACCTTC
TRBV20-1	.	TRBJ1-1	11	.	CSARANTEAFF	TGCAGTGCTAGAGCGAACACTGAAGCTTTCTTT
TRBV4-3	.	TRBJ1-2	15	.	CASSPPRGEYGGYTF	TGCGCCAGCAGCCCCCCCCGGGGGGAATATGGTGGCTACACCTTC
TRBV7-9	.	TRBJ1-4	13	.	CASSQPPHEKLFF	TGTGCCAGCAGCCAGCCCCCCCATGAAAAACTGTTTTTT
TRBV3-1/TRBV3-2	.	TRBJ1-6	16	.	CASSQAPRPDNSPLHF	TGTGCCAGCAGCCAGGCCCCTCGCCCCGATAATTCACCCCTCCACTTT